The 29 T cell receptor beta chains in this list originate from one sample, sequenced in a study of blood T cells in healthy people across ages. A sample-barcoded 5' primer and a J-beta primer mix were used in a second PCR of roughly 7 to 11 cycles. TCRdb fed the 5' RACE reads into MiXCR, producing one record per CDR3 protein. This table holds about 640,000 distinct CDR3 sequences, roughly 53% found once. The sequencing sample was made of blood. The receptors shown here come from a man in his fifties or sixties in good health.

The chain carries TRBV6-5 and TRBJ1-5; 7 bases are a match to TRBD1. Looked up from germline, CDR1 is MNHEY and CDR2 is SVGAGI. The CDR3 sequence is 15 residues long. The junction had 8 bases not matched to a gene; V was cut back by 7 bases and J by 2 bases. The CDR3 nucleotides are TGTGCCAGCACCTTGACAGGGTCGGGCAATCAGCCCCAGCATTTT. It translates to CASTLTGSGNQPQHF.

The chain employs TRBV15 and TRBJ2-3; no clear D gene. This CDR3 is built from 15 residues. V lost 5 bases, J lost 9 bases, and 21 bases lay in between. Germline loops: CDR1 LNHNV, CDR2 YYDKDF (reference sequence). CDR3 loop: CATSRNQGSFYTQYF. CDR3 DNA: TGTGCCACCAGCCGGAACCAAGGCTCCTTCTACACGCAGTATTTT.

This clonotype was counted a single time. This chain uses TRBV5-1 with TRBJ2-1; 9 bases match TRBD2. Germline values: CDR1 SGHRS, CDR2 YFSETQ. This CDR3 comprises 17 residues. V shed 2 bases, J shed 6 bases, and the junction held 12 bases outside the gene matches. CDR3 DNA sequence: TGCGCCAGCAGCTTAGAGGCGGGGGGGCCTTCGGGCAATGAGCAGTTCTTC. The encoded protein is CASSLEAGGPSGNEQFF.

The chain links TRBV27 to TRBJ2-7, with 9 bases matching TRBD1. The trim removed 1 base at V and 1 base at J, leaving 8 bases unmatched. The CDR3 has 17 residues. Germline CDR1 reads MNHEY; CDR2 reads SMNVEV (reference sequence). The CDR3 DNA follows: TGTGCCAGCAGTTTATATCCACCCGGGACAGGGTCCTACGAGCAGTACTTC. It codes for CASSLYPPGTGSYEQYF.

The J gene is TRBJ2-7, the V gene TRBV7-2; 8 bases fit TRBD2. CDR3 size: 14 residues. Germline V CDR1 and CDR2: SGHTA, FQGNSA. V shed 4 bases, J shed 0 bases, and the junction held 2 bases outside the gene matches. Written as DNA, the CDR3 is TGTGCCAGCAGCTCTACTAGCGGCTCCTACGAGCAGTACTTC. This sequence encodes CASSSTSGSYEQYF.

This rearrangement joins TRBV7-9 to TRBJ2-1; D gene unclear. This CDR3 contains 13 residues. V lost 5 bases and J lost 7, with 12 bases in between. CDR1 is SEHNR and CDR2 is FQNEAQ in the germline V gene (reference sequence). CDR3 sequence: CASSPFFGNEQFF. DNA for the CDR3: TGTGCCAGCAGCCCCTTTTTTGGGAATGAGCAGTTCTTC.

This clonotype was detected only a few times. The rearrangement links TRBV15 to TRBJ1-2, with D unresolved. V was cut by 0 bases and J by 9 bases, with 8 bases left in between. CDR3 size: 12 residues. Germline CDR1 reads LNHNV; CDR2 reads YYDKDF (reference sequence). Written as DNA, the CDR3 is TGTGCCACCAGCAGAGATCTCGGCAGCTACACCTTC. The encoded protein is CATSRDLGSYTF.

The V call is TRBV12-5, the J call TRBJ2-5; 8 nucleotides agree with TRBD2. This CDR3 has 15 residues. Trimming removed 7 bases from V and 4 bases from J; junction bases left unmatched: 11. In germline, CDR1 is LGHNT, CDR2 FRNRAP. DNA for the CDR3: TGTGCTAGTGCCGGGGGGGGGCGTTTTTCAGAGACCCAGTACTTC. This codes for CASAGGGRFSETQYF. The whole variable domain, filled in from reference TRBV12-5 and TRBJ2-5, reads DARVTQTPRHKVTEMGQEVTMRCQPILGHNTVFWYRQTMMQGLELLAYFRNRAPLDDSGMPKDRFSAEMPDATLATLKIQPSEPRDSAVYFCASAGGGRFSETQYFGPGTRLLVL.

This clonotype was detected only a few times. J is TRBJ1-1 and V is TRBV12-5, with D perhaps matching TRBD1 (5 bases). This CDR3 region has 11 residues. Between the trimmed V and J ends, which lost 4 bases and 8 bases, there was a span of 8 bases. Looked up from germline, CDR1 is LGHNT and CDR2 is FRNRAP. The CDR3 sequence is CASGWGGEAFF. The CDR3 nucleotides are TGTGCTAGTGGTTGGGGGGGGGAAGCTTTCTTT.

V usage is TRBV7-2 and J usage is TRBJ2-1; TRBD2 matches at 13 bases. After removal of 5 bases from V and 3 bases from J, the junction contained 4 bases not matched to a gene. Germline loops: CDR1 SGHTA, CDR2 FQGNSA. This CDR3 is built from 16 residues. CDR3 nucleotides: TGTGCCAGCAGCAGCGGACTAGCGGGGGTCTACAATGAGCAGTTCTTC. It codes for CASSSGLAGVYNEQFF.

This clonotype turned up a few times. The rearrangement links TRBV12-3 or TRBV12-4 to TRBJ2-5; D is possibly TRBD1 (5 bases). V was cut by 3 bases and J by 1 base, with 12 bases left in between. CDR3 length: 15 residues. The DNA for the CDR3 is TGTGCCAGCAGTTTGGCCGGACATCTCCAAGAGACCCAGTACTTC. This translates into CASSLAGHLQETQYF.

This chain connects TRBV18 to TRBJ1-2; 9 bases map to TRBD1. The CDR3 extends over 14 amino acids. Trimming removed 1 base from V and 8 bases from J; junction bases left unmatched: 5. Germline CDR1 is KGHSH and CDR2 is LQKENI. The CDR3, as DNA: TGTGCCAGCTCACCACTGGACAGGGGTAGAGGCTACACCTTC. Its translation is CASSPLDRGRGYTF.

The chain combines TRBV14 with TRBJ2-1, with D perhaps TRBD1 (6 bases). The germline CDR1 and CDR2 sequences are SGHDN and FVKESK. The length of the CDR3 is 13 residues. Trimming removed 6 bases at V and 7 bases at J, with 13 bases between. The chain's CDR3 is CASRPQGRNEQFF. The CDR3 DNA reads TGTGCCAGCAGACCACAGGGCCGGAATGAGCAGTTCTTC.

The V gene is TRBV5-1, the J gene TRBJ2-7; 9 nucleotides line up with TRBD1. The V segment lost 5 bases and the J segment 1 base; nucleotides outside the gene matches: 10. CDR3 length: 16 residues. CDR1 and CDR2 (germline): SGHRS, YFSETQ. Written as DNA, the CDR3 is TGCGCCAGCAGTAAGAATGACAGGGGGAGGTCCTACGAGCAGTACTTC. Protein product: CASSKNDRGRSYEQYF.

This clonotype is a singleton in its sample. The chain uses TRBV12-3 or TRBV12-4 and TRBJ2-3; the match to TRBD1 covers 11 bases. J lost 4 bases, V lost 10 bases, and 7 bases had no gene match. This CDR3 is 14 amino acids long. For the CDR3, the DNA is TGTGCCAAATGGACAGGGGGCATGTCAGATACGCAGTATTTT. It is translated as CAKWTGGMSDTQYF.

This clonotype has more than one count but fewer than ten. The rearrangement uses TRBV7-2 and TRBJ2-3; D gene uncertain. CDR1 and CDR2 from the germline V gene are SGHTA and FQGNSA. Trimming left V 0 bases short and J 2 bases short, with 6 bases between. CDR3 length: 14 amino acids. CDR3 region: CASSLAGYTDTQYF. Written as DNA, the CDR3 is TGTGCCAGCAGCTTAGCGGGGTACACAGATACGCAGTATTTT.

The chain combines TRBV27 with TRBJ2-7; weak D call: TRBD2 (6 bases). V lost 6 bases and J 4 bases, leaving 16 bases between the germline ends. The CDR3 contains 14 residues. Germline loops: CDR1 MNHEY, CDR2 SMNVEV (reference sequence). CDR3 region: CASRSRGATYEQYF. Here the CDR3 DNA reads TGTGCCAGCAGGTCGCGGGGCGCGACTTACGAGCAGTACTTC.

The J gene is TRBJ2-5, the V gene TRBV20-1; D might be TRBD2 (5 bases). Per the germline V gene, CDR1 is DFQATT and CDR2 is SNEGSKA (reference sequence). This CDR3 contains 13 residues. V lost 1 base and J lost 1, with 7 bases in between. For the CDR3, the DNA is TGCAGTGCTAGAGTGGACTTCCAAGAGACCCAGTACTTC. Protein sequence: CSARVDFQETQYF.

The genes are TRBV2 and TRBJ2-1, with TRBD1 identical over 8 bases. Germline trimming cut 6 bases from V and 4 bases from J; bases unmatched to any gene: 8. Germline CDR1 reads SNHLY; CDR2 reads FYNNEI. The CDR3 extends over 15 amino acids. As DNA, the CDR3 is TGTGCCAGCAGGGCCCCGGGACAGGTATACAATGAGCAGTTCTTC. Translation: CASRAPGQVYNEQFF.

The chain joins TRBV12-3 or TRBV12-4 to TRBJ2-3; D tentatively fits TRBD1 or TRBD2 (5 bases each). V was cut by 4 bases and J by 0 bases, with 11 bases left in between. This CDR3 spans 15 amino acids. CDR3 protein: CASSSGTASTDTQYF. The CDR3 coding sequence is TGTGCCAGCAGTTCAGGGACGGCTAGCACAGATACGCAGTATTTT.

The chain links TRBV12-3 or TRBV12-4 to TRBJ2-3; D is perhaps TRBD1 (5 bases). The length of the CDR3 is 13 residues. Trimming took off 6 bases at V and 1 base at J, with 8 bases between the two ends. CDR3 nucleotide sequence: TGTGCCAGCAGCAGGGTGGGCACAGATACGCAGTATTTT. It is translated as CASSRVGTDTQYF.

V gene TRBV3-1 combines with J gene TRBJ2-1; possibly TRBD2 for D (6 bases). Trimming stripped 6 bases from V and 4 bases from J, with 16 bases between. This CDR3 comprises 15 residues. The germline CDR1 and CDR2 sequences are LGHDT and YNNKEL (reference sequence). The CDR3: CASSPHGGAYNEQFF. The CDR3 DNA is TGTGCCAGCAGTCCACACGGGGGAGCATACAATGAGCAGTTCTTC.

This clonotype was found many times. The V and J genes are TRBV29-1 and TRBJ1-2, with TRBD1 matching over 9 bases. There are 14 residues in the CDR3. CDR1 and CDR2 (germline): SQVTM, ANQGSEA. After removal of 4 bases from V and 4 bases from J, the junction contained 7 bases not matched to a gene. In DNA form, the CDR3 reads TGCAGCGTTGCCCGGACAGGGGAAGGCTATGGCTACACCTTC. This encodes CSVARTGEGYGYTF.

The chain has TRBV5-1 and TRBJ2-7; TRBD2 agrees at 13 bases. CDR3 length: 16 residues. Germline V CDR1 and CDR2: SGHRS, YFSETQ. Trimming took 4 bases from V and 0 from J; bases not matched to a gene: 4. CDR3 in amino acids: CASSRTSGGPSYEQYF. The CDR3 bases are TGCGCCAGCAGCAGGACTAGCGGGGGACCCTCCTACGAGCAGTACTTC.

This clonotype turned up a few times. The V call is TRBV20-1, the J call TRBJ2-3, with D perhaps matching TRBD1 (6 bases). There are 16 residues in the CDR3. From germline, CDR1 is DFQATT and CDR2 SNEGSKA (reference sequence). Trimming removed 5 bases from V and 1 base from J, with 19 bases in between. CDR3 sequence (DNA): TGCAGTGCTCCCCCGGGACATCAACGTGGCACAGATACGCAGTATTTT. Amino acid sequence: CSAPPGHQRGTDTQYF.

This sequence joins TRBV6-6 and TRBJ1-4; D remains unclear. Trimming removed 6 bases from V and 7 bases from J, with 21 bases in between. Germline values: CDR1 MNHNY, CDR2 SVGAGI (reference sequence). The CDR3 is made up of 16 amino acids. The CDR3 nucleotides are TGTGCCAGCAGCCACTTTTTGGGCCCCGAGCGTGAAAAACTGTTTTTT. Its translation: CASSHFLGPEREKLFF.

The chain couples TRBV20-1 to TRBJ2-3; TRBD2 matches 10 bases. Trimming cost V 6 bases and J 9 bases; bases outside gene matches: 12. The germline V gene has CDR1 DFQATT and CDR2 SNEGSKA (reference sequence). This CDR3 is built from 14 residues. This CDR3 reads CSAPTSGVVQTQYF. CDR3 nucleotide sequence: TGCAGTGCGCCTACTAGCGGGGTAGTCCAGACGCAGTATTTT.

The chain links TRBV11-2 to TRBJ2-5; D tentatively reads TRBD1 or TRBD2 (5 bases each). The germline gives CDR1 SGHAT, CDR2 FQNNGV. The CDR3 covers 14 residues. V shed 2 bases and J shed 5 bases, with 12 bases lying between them. In DNA form, the CDR3 reads TGTGCCAGCAGCTTATCGGGGCAAGGGGAGACCCAGTACTTC. Its protein is CASSLSGQGETQYF.

This clonotype has only one observation. CDR3 sequence reads: CSARDFRGGEFSNQPQHF. The CDR3 DNA is TGCAGTGCTAGAGATTTTAGGGGGGGCGAGTTTAGCAATCAGCCCCAGCATTTT. The chain combines TRBV20-1 with TRBJ1-5; possible D gene TRBD1, 6 bases. Trimming removed 0 bases at V and 0 bases at J, with 18 bases between. CDR1 DFQATT and CDR2 SNEGSKA come from the germline V gene (reference sequence). This CDR3 has 18 residues.